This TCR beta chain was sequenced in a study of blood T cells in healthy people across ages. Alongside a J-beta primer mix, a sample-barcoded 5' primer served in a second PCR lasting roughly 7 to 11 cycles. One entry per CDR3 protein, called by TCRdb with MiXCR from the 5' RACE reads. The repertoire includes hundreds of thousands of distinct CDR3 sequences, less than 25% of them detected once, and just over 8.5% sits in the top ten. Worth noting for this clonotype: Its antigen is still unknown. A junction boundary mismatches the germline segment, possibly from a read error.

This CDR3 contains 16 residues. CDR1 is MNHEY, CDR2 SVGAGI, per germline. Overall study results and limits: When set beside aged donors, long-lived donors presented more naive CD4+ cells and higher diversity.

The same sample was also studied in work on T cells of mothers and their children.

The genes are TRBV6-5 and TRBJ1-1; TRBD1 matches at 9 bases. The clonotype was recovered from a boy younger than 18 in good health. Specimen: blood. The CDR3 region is CACSYFGGQGNTEAFF. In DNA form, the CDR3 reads TGTGCCTGCAGTTACTTCGGGGGACAGGGGAACACTGAAGCTTTCTTT.